Listed below are T cell receptor beta chains from one sample, sequenced in a study of shared clonotypes between healthy human individuals. Clones were sequenced by immunoSEQ multiplex PCR, and TCRdb holds only the in-frame ones, with some missing. Of 2 million to 2.5 million clones listed, around 90% are singletons. Specimen: naive CD4+ T cells from PBMCs. These TCRs come from a young man in good health. Some clones in this sample may be carry-over from other donors' samples. Each CDR3 is given without its conserved first and last residue.

TRBV7-9 | ASSRTGGYSGNTIY
TRBV19 | ASSIRGGADTQY
TRBV5-4 | ASSSSTNEKLF
TRBV27 | ASINPGMGTDTQY
TRBV5-1 | ASSSAGTGSGEQY
TRBV5-1 | ASSLALSIQETQY
TRBV7-3 | ASSLSMGDEAF
TRBV6-1 | ASSEQRSSYEQY
TRBV11-2 | ASSLPQGWETQY
TRBV6-1 | ASSEAWQGASDTEAF
TRBV14 | ASGGQGGNEQF
TRBV27 | ASSLRQGPRNIQY
TRBV2 | ASSDLAALPNNEQF
TRBV19 | ASLGAPGRAF
TRBV19 | ASSIISGGAAGELF
TRBV27 | ASSLGPGTLYEQY